The 25 T cell receptor beta chains in this list originate from one sample, sequenced in a study of T-cell memory formation after mild COVID-19. TCRdb fed the 5' RACE reads into MiXCR, producing one record per CDR3 protein. The table includes just over 400,000 distinct CDR3 sequences, less than 25% detected once. Sequences were obtained from PBMCs or a T cell subset sorted from them (not recorded which). The receptors were gathered from an adult woman who had mild COVID-19 (a few samples of this study predate the infection). Cell type and time point are not known.

This clonotype was found a few times. The chain couples TRBV25-1 to TRBJ2-7; 10 nucleotides agree with TRBD1. The CDR3 runs to 16 residues. V was pared by 4 bases and J by 7 bases, with 13 bases of the junction left unmatched. The germline V gene has CDR1 MGHDK and CDR2 SYGVNS. In DNA form, the CDR3 reads TGTGCCAGCAGTGTCCCGCCGAGACAGGGGGCGGAGGAGCAGTACTTC. This sequence encodes CASSVPPRQGAEEQYF.

The chain joins TRBV29-1 to TRBJ2-3; perhaps D is TRBD1 or TRBD2 (5 bases each). This CDR3 region has 13 residues. V lost 7 bases to trimming and J lost 2 bases, with 13 bases between them. CDR1 is SQVTM, CDR2 ANQGSEA, per germline. As DNA, the CDR3 is TGCAGCGCCCCCAGGGAGCCCACAGATACGCAGTATTTT. It specifies CSAPREPTDTQYF.

This clonotype occurred a few times. In nucleotides, the CDR3 is TGTGCCAGCAGCACGCCGGGACAGGGAGTTTGGGAGCAGTTCTTC. It is translated as CASSTPGQGVWEQFF. The gene calls are TRBV7-9 and TRBJ2-1; 9 bases match TRBD1. The CDR3 sequence is 15 residues long. CDR1 and CDR2 (germline): SEHNR, FQNEAQ (reference sequence). Germline trimming cut 5 bases from V and 10 bases from J; bases unmatched to any gene: 12.

This clonotype turned up a few times. This chain links TRBV28 with TRBJ1-4; perhaps TRBD1 as D (6 bases). CDR1 is MDHEN and CDR2 is SYDVKM in the germline V gene. The V end was cut by 4 bases, the J end by 0 bases, with 6 bases between. This CDR3 contains 14 residues. For the CDR3, the DNA is TGTGCCAGCAGTTACAGGGCAACTAATGAAAAACTGTTTTTT. Translated, it gives CASSYRATNEKLFF.

The chain combines TRBV5-5 with TRBJ1-6; unclear D gene. Trimming took off 4 bases at V and 8 bases at J, with 10 bases between the two ends. The CDR3 has 13 amino acids. Germline V CDR1 and CDR2: SGHKS, YYEKEE (reference sequence). The CDR3 here is CASSAAPYSPLHF. DNA of the CDR3: TGTGCCAGCAGCGCCGCCCCTTATTCACCCCTCCACTTT.

The chain employs TRBV5-6 and TRBJ2-3; D is possibly TRBD2 (6 bases). CDR1 SGHDT and CDR2 YYEEEE come from the germline V gene. Trimming took off 0 bases at V and 4 bases at J, with 15 bases between the two ends. This CDR3 region has 16 residues. The CDR3 sequence: CASSLGSGVPPDTQYF. CDR3 nucleotides: TGTGCCAGCAGCTTGGGTAGCGGAGTCCCCCCAGATACGCAGTATTTT.

The chain recombines TRBV5-4 with TRBJ2-4; D gene ambiguous. V shed 4 bases and J shed 1 base, with 9 bases lying between them. The germline CDR1 and CDR2 sequences are SGHNT and YYREEE (reference sequence). The CDR3 loop spans 14 amino acids. In DNA, the CDR3 is TGTGCCAGCAGCCCCCCCGAGGCCAAAAACATTCAGTACTTC. Translated, it gives CASSPPEAKNIQYF.

V gene TRBV7-9 combines with J gene TRBJ2-3; 10 positions agree with TRBD2. The CDR3 spans 17 residues. The germline V gene has CDR1 SEHNR and CDR2 FQNEAQ (reference sequence). J gave up 4 bases and V 5 bases, and 12 bases lay outside the gene matches. This CDR3 reads CASSDRTSGGWADTQYF. The CDR3 region has the DNA TGTGCCAGCAGCGACCGGACTAGCGGAGGTTGGGCAGATACGCAGTATTTT.

The gene calls are TRBV5-1 and TRBJ2-7; D ambiguous. The CDR3 spans 13 residues. Trimming cost V 6 bases and J 2 bases, with 12 bases left between them. Germline lookup yields CDR1 SGHRS and CDR2 YFSETQ. The DNA for the CDR3 is TGCGCCAGCAATCCGGGCCCCACCTACGAGCAGTACTTC. This translates into CASNPGPTYEQYF.

The J gene is TRBJ1-1, the V gene TRBV29-1; no definite D call. This CDR3 is 12 amino acids long. Trimming pared 0 bases from V and 5 bases from J, leaving 7 bases between. Germline values: CDR1 SQVTM, CDR2 ANQGSEA. The CDR3 DNA is TGCAGCGTTGAAGAGTTCGGTACTGAAGCTTTCTTT. It is translated as CSVEEFGTEAFF.

This clonotype has just a few counts. The chain carries TRBV12-3 or TRBV12-4 and TRBJ2-4; 12 bases match TRBD1. The V and J ends lost 6 bases and 0 bases, in that order; junction bases with no gene match: 3. The CDR3 totals 16 residues. The CDR3 DNA reads TGTGCCAGCAGGCCGGGACAGGGGGCAGCCAAAAACATTCAGTACTTC. It encodes CASRPGQGAAKNIQYF.

The chain links TRBV7-9 to TRBJ1-1, with 8 bases matching TRBD1. From germline, CDR1 is SEHNR and CDR2 FQNEAQ (reference sequence). The CDR3 extends over 15 amino acids. V dropped 5 bases and J dropped 9; count of bases not matched to a gene: 14. This chain's CDR3 is CASSRAVQGVKKAFF. The CDR3 DNA sequence: TGTGCCAGCAGCCGCGCCGTACAGGGGGTTAAAAAAGCTTTCTTT.

The chain uses TRBV2 and TRBJ2-3, with D unresolved. V lost 5 bases and J 3 bases, leaving 6 bases between the germline ends. The V gene's germline CDR1 is SNHLY and CDR2 FYNNEI. CDR3 length: 12 amino acids. Written as DNA, the CDR3 is TGTGCCAGCAGTAAGGATACAGATACGCAGTATTTT. This gives the protein CASSKDTDTQYF.

The chain has TRBV5-1 and TRBJ2-5; 7 positions match TRBD1. With V trimmed by 2 bases and J by 2 bases, 6 bases remained unmatched. There are 15 residues in the CDR3. CDR1 SGHRS and CDR2 YFSETQ come from the germline V gene. CDR3 sequence (DNA): TGCGCCAGCAGCTTCGGGACAGCTACTCAAGAGACCCAGTACTTC. Amino acid sequence: CASSFGTATQETQYF. Looking up the rest from reference TRBV5-1 and TRBJ2-5 gives the full variable domain: KAGVTQTPRYLIKTRGQQVTLSCSPISGHRSVSWYQQTPGQGLQFLFEYFSETQRNKGNFPGRFSGRQFSNSRSEMNVSTLELGDSALYLCASSFGTATQETQYFGPGTRLLVL.

The CDR3 is CASSRGPPREQYF. Here the CDR3 DNA reads TGTGCCAGCAGCAGGGGGCCTCCGCGTGAGCAGTACTTC. The rearrangement joins TRBV7-6 to TRBJ2-7; 7 nucleotides align to TRBD1. The CDR3 is made up of 13 amino acids. In germline, CDR1 is SGHVS, CDR2 FNYEAQ. After removal of 5 bases from V and 7 bases from J, the junction contained 8 bases not matched to a gene.

The chain uses TRBV12-3 or TRBV12-4 and TRBJ2-5; possibly TRBD2 for D (5 bases). This CDR3 contains 15 residues. The germline V and J ends were trimmed by 5 bases and 1 base, with 14 bases remaining between them. DNA for the CDR3: TGTGCCAGCAGTCGTCAAACGGACTTCCAAGAGACCCAGTACTTC. Translating it yields CASSRQTDFQETQYF.

The CDR3 nucleotides read TGTGCCAGCACCCCCGCTTGGGGGGACTACGAGCAGTACTTC. Amino acids: CASTPAWGDYEQYF. The chain recombines TRBV6-2 or TRBV6-3 with TRBJ2-7; tentative D call: TRBD2 (6 bases). The ends were cut back, 7 bases at V and 3 bases at J, with 16 bases in the middle. The CDR3 runs to 14 residues. The germline CDR1 and CDR2 sequences are MNHEY and SVGEGT.

The chain couples TRBV10-3 to TRBJ2-3; D might be TRBD1 or TRBD2, each matching 5 bases. The CDR3 is 13 residues long. The ends were cut back, 6 bases at V and 6 bases at J, with 13 bases in the middle. CDR1 ENHRY and CDR2 SYGVKD come from the germline V gene. The CDR3 loop is CAISRDPWDTQYF. CDR3 nucleotide sequence: TGTGCCATCAGCCGGGACCCATGGGATACGCAGTATTTT.

The sample holds a few counts of this clonotype. The chain links TRBV10-2 to TRBJ2-3; D uncertain. Germline-derived CDR1 and CDR2 are WSHSY and SAAADI. V was clipped by 4 bases and J by 0 bases, with 11 bases between them. This CDR3 region has 15 residues. CDR3 sequence reads: CASSGQPSSTDTQYF. The DNA for the CDR3 is TGCGCCAGCAGTGGGCAACCATCTAGCACAGATACGCAGTATTTT.

A few counts support this clonotype. The chain links TRBV5-1 to TRBJ1-1; D unresolved. Per the germline V gene, CDR1 is SGHRS and CDR2 is YFSETQ. CDR3 size: 13 residues. V was clipped by 4 bases and J by 3 bases, with 10 bases between them. Here the CDR3 reads CASSRGRDTEAFF. CDR3 bases: TGCGCCAGCAGCCGAGGAAGGGACACTGAAGCTTTCTTT.

This clonotype was seen only a few times. V and J are TRBV10-3 and TRBJ2-1; no clear D. The V gene lost 6 bases and the J gene lost 6 bases, with 6 bases spanning the gap. The CDR3 is made up of 11 amino acids. Germline V gives CDR1 ENHRY, CDR2 SYGVKD. CDR3 in DNA: TGTGCCATCAGGGAAATCAATGAGCAGTTCTTC. It yields the protein CAIREINEQFF.

The V gene is TRBV7-2, the J gene TRBJ2-1, with 7 positions matching TRBD2. The CDR3 has 15 amino acids. With 4 bases clipped from V and 4 bases from J, the junction kept 7 bases outside the gene matches. Per the germline V gene, CDR1 is SGHTA and CDR2 is FQGNSA. In nucleotides, the CDR3 is TGTGCCAGCAGCTCTAGCGGAGGCCGGTACAATGAGCAGTTCTTC. Protein product: CASSSSGGRYNEQFF.

This chain links TRBV19 with TRBJ2-5, with 11 positions matching TRBD2. CDR1 is LNHDA and CDR2 is SQIVND in the germline V gene (reference sequence). The CDR3 spans 15 residues. V lost 3 bases, J lost 5 bases, and 5 bases stayed unmatched. This CDR3 reads CASSMSSGRAETQYF. Written as DNA, the CDR3 is TGTGCCAGTAGTATGAGTAGCGGGAGGGCCGAGACCCAGTACTTC.

The chain couples TRBV20-1 to TRBJ1-3, with 9 bases fitting TRBD1. The junction had 2 bases not matched to a gene; V was cut back by 5 bases and J by 0 bases. Germline CDR1 DFQATT, CDR2 SNEGSKA (reference sequence). CDR3 length: 14 amino acids. CDR3 loop: CSADRGSSGNTIYF. As DNA, the CDR3 is TGCAGTGCTGACAGGGGGAGCTCTGGAAACACCATATATTTT.

This clonotype was observed a single time. The gene calls are TRBV5-6 and TRBJ2-4; 9 bases line up with TRBD1. The CDR3 spans 15 residues. V shed 4 bases and J 4 bases; nucleotides not matched to a gene: 6. From germline, CDR1 is SGHDT and CDR2 YYEEEE. The CDR3 DNA sequence: TGTGCCAGCAGCCGAACCGGGACAGGGAAAAACATTCAGTACTTC. It is translated as CASSRTGTGKNIQYF.